The following is a TCR beta chain sequence with its context. Its antigen is currently unknown. The data stem from a study of T cells after yellow fever vaccination. Conversion of TCR transcripts into cDNA relied on 5'RACE template switching, which added a universal primer site and UMIs. MiXCR, run by TCRdb on the 5' RACE reads, gives a single entry per CDR3 protein. The sample includes 300,000 to 400,000 distinct CDR3 sequences, 8% to 10% seen only once; the top ten take 18%. Notes on the study in general: Abundant clonotypes from the bulk population could get into FACS-sorted repertoires as contaminants.

CDR3 length: 14 residues. CDR1 is DFQATT and CDR2 is SNEGSKA in the germline V gene (reference sequence). V lost 8 bases and J 2 bases, leaving 18 bases between the germline ends. The sequence came from a man aged 18 to 30 who received the YFV17D yellow fever vaccine. The rearrangement joins TRBV20-1 to TRBJ2-5; D tentatively fits TRBD1 or TRBD2 (5 bases each). The source was PBMCs, collected on the day of the first yellow fever vaccination. The CDR3 sequence is CSQSGRILQETQYF. CDR3 nucleotide sequence: TGCAGTCAATCGGGGCGGATTCTGCAAGAGACCCAGTACTTC.